The 6 T cell receptor beta chains listed next were all sequenced from one sample in a study of control samples from healthy donors and cancer patients. Profiled with immunoSEQ multiplex PCR; TCRdb holds only in-frame clones, not every one. The table lists around 200,000 clones, 91% of them singletons. Sequences were obtained from blood. The receptor set was obtained from a young woman in good health.

Comment on this clone: Other nucleotide sequences from this sample produce the same CDR3. The CDR3 spells CASSLTGTDTQYF. CDR3 bases: TGCGCCAGCAGCTTGACAGGGACAGATACGCAGTATTTT. The rearrangement uses TRBV5-1 and TRBJ2-3; tentative D call: TRBD1 (6 bases). There are 13 residues in the CDR3. Trimming cost V 1 base and J 3 bases, with 6 bases left between them. Germline V lookup: CDR1 SGHRS, CDR2 YFSETQ.

The chain couples TRBV7-2 to TRBJ1-2; TRBD1 matches 7 bases. There are 14 residues in the CDR3. Germline-derived CDR1 and CDR2 are SGHTA and FQGNSA. V lost 5 bases to trimming and J lost 4 bases; unmatched junction nucleotides: 7. This CDR3 is CASSPSTGFYGYTF. CDR3 nucleotide sequence: TGTGCCAGCAGCCCATCGACAGGGTTCTATGGCTACACCTTC.

V usage is TRBV3-1 (or the pseudogene TRBV3-2) and J usage is TRBJ2-7; TRBD1 agrees at 9 bases. This CDR3 spans 16 amino acids. The junction had 7 bases not matched to a gene; V was cut back by 4 bases and J by 0 bases. Germline values: CDR1 LGHDT, CDR2 YNNKEL (reference sequence). CDR3 amino acids: CASSRGTTGGSYEQYF. The CDR3 DNA reads TGTGCCAGCAGCCGAGGGACGACAGGGGGCTCCTACGAGCAGTACTTC.

This clone came up once. V and J are TRBV9 and TRBJ2-3; D might be TRBD2 (6 bases). The V end was cut by 0 bases, the J end by 1 base, with 9 bases between. The length of the CDR3 is 15 residues. Germline V gene sequence: CDR1 SGDLS, CDR2 YYNGEE. The CDR3 sequence is CASSVAQRGTDTQYF. The CDR3 region has the DNA TGTGCCAGCAGCGTAGCTCAGCGGGGCACAGATACGCAGTATTTT.

The chain joins TRBV3-1 (or the pseudogene TRBV3-2) to TRBJ1-6; 11 positions agree with TRBD1. This CDR3 has 14 amino acids. Losses at the gene ends were 4 bases for V and 8 bases for J; bases not matched to a gene: 1. The germline V gene encodes CDR1 LGHDT and CDR2 YNNKEL (reference sequence). The CDR3 protein is CASSRGQGDSPLHF. The CDR3 bases are TGTGCCAGCAGCCGGGGACAGGGGGATTCACCCCTCCACTTT.

This clone was picked up one time. The chain couples TRBV28 to TRBJ1-4; D not resolved. Germline V gene data show CDR1 as MDHEN and CDR2 as SYDVKM. The CDR3 loop spans 13 amino acids. V lost 7 bases to trimming and J lost 6 bases, with 12 bases between them. The CDR3 loop reads CASNRRADEKLFF. CDR3 DNA: TGTGCCAGCAATCGACGGGCGGATGAAAAACTGTTTTTT.